These T cell receptor beta chains were read from a single sample in a study of control samples from healthy donors and cancer patients. Using immunoSEQ multiplex PCR, the repertoire was profiled, and TCRdb retains in-frame clones only, with some absent. This sample carries 75,000 to 90,000 clones, approximately 91% of them seen once, and the ten largest clones take more than 7%. Source material: blood. All receptors come from a man in his fifties in good health. Each CDR3 is given with its conserved first and last residue. The order of the fields is clone size, J gene, V gene, CDR3 length, D gene, CDR3 protein, CDR3 DNA. The D gene is left open where the match is weak. Size values are once, few and many counts, or a class for expanded clones, and some rows have none.

once | TRBJ2-3 | TRBV5-4 | 16 | TRBD2 | CASSLRSGLAIDTQYF | TGTGCCAGCAGCTTACGGTCGGGACTAGCGATTGATACGCAGTATTTT
NA | TRBJ1-6 | TRBV5-1 | 15 | NA | CASSLGSVDNSPLHF | TGCGCCAGCAGCTTGGGTTCTGTGGATAATTCACCCCTCCACTTT
NA | TRBJ1-2 | TRBV5-6 | 15 | NA | CASSPRTGGARGYTF | TGTGCCAGCAGCCCTAGGACGGGCGGGGCGCGAGGCTACACCTTC
NA | TRBJ2-3 | TRBV6-4 | 13 | NA | CASSAGAADTQYF | TGTGCCAGCAGCGCGGGTGCGGCAGATACGCAGTATTTT
NA | TRBJ1-3 | TRBV6-5 | 14 | NA | CASLNTGSGNTIYF | TGTGCCAGCCTAAATACAGGGTCTGGAAACACCATATATTTT
NA | TRBJ2-6 | TRBV6-5 | 14 | NA | CASRPEFVANVLTF | TGTGCCAGCCGCCCCGAGTTCGTGGCCAACGTCCTGACTTTC
NA | TRBJ2-1 | TRBV4-3 | 16 | TRBD1 | CASSRRTGAELNEQFF | TGCGCCAGCAGCCGTAGGACAGGGGCAGAATTAAATGAGCAGTTCTTC
NA | TRBJ2-5 | TRBV6-5 | 14 | NA | CASSRNQGGETQYF | TGTGCCAGCAGTCGTAACCAGGGTGGGGAGACCCAGTACTTC
NA | TRBJ1-4 | TRBV6-1 | 13 | NA | CASSEGTNEKLFF | TGTGCCAGCAGTGAAGGGACTAATGAAAAACTGTTTTTT
NA | TRBJ1-1 | TRBV5-6 | 12 | NA | CASKYLNTEAFF | TGTGCCAGTAAGTATCTGAACACTGAAGCTTTCTTT
NA | TRBJ2-7 | TRBV5-4 | 14 | NA | CASSVAPGAYEQYF | TGTGCCAGCAGCGTGGCCCCGGGTGCCTACGAGCAGTACTTC
NA | TRBJ2-3 | TRBV12-3/TRBV12-4 | 13 | NA | CASSTGPSGAQYF | TGTGCCAGCAGTACGGGGCCGTCCGGGGCGCAGTATTTT
NA | TRBJ1-5 | TRBV6-4 | 14 | NA | CASSDSEGNQPQHF | TGTGCCAGCAGTGACTCTGAGGGGAATCAGCCCCAGCATTTT
NA | TRBJ1-4 | TRBV11-2 | 16 | NA | CASSPTDWIANEKLFF | TGTGCCAGCAGCCCAACTGACTGGATTGCTAATGAAAAACTGTTTTTT
NA | TRBJ1-2 | TRBV3-1/TRBV3-2 | 15 | TRBD1 | CASSQDRGRFYGYTF | TGTGCCAGCAGCCAAGACAGGGGGCGCTTCTATGGCTACACCTTC
NA | TRBJ2-7 | TRBV27 | 14 | NA | CASSLGGPLREQYF | TGTGCCAGCAGTTTAGGAGGACCCCTGCGGGAGCAGTACTTC
NA | TRBJ2-1 | TRBV4-2 | 18 | TRBD2 | CASSHPGLAGASYNEQFF | TGTGCCAGCAGCCACCCGGGACTAGCGGGGGCTTCCTACAATGAGCAGTTCTTC
NA | TRBJ2-5 | TRBV30 | 16 | NA | CAWSFLLPGLKETQYF | TGTGCCTGGAGCTTTCTTTTACCGGGACTCAAAGAGACCCAGTACTTC
NA | TRBJ1-4 | TRBV2 | 13 | NA | CASSGAGFEKLFF | TGTGCCAGCAGTGGGGCAGGGTTTGAAAAACTGTTTTTT
few | TRBJ1-2 | TRBV5-4 | 15 | NA | CASSLRRQAGYGYTF | TGTGCCAGCAGCTTGCGCCGTCAGGCGGGCTATGGCTACACCTTC
NA | TRBJ2-1 | TRBV19 | 15 | NA | CASSLGLQSYNEQFF | TGTGCCAGTAGTTTGGGACTCCAATCCTACAATGAGCAGTTCTTC
NA | TRBJ2-3 | TRBV15 | 17 | NA | CATSRESGAPSTDTQYF | TGTGCCACCAGCAGAGAATCAGGGGCCCCTAGCACAGATACGCAGTATTTT
NA | TRBJ1-3 | TRBV11-2 | 17 | TRBD1 | CASSPFPDRVKGNTIYF | TGTGCCAGCAGCCCCTTCCCCGACAGGGTCAAGGGAAACACCATATATTTT